This T cell receptor (beta chain) was recorded in a study of cytomegalovirus exposure and HLA in healthy donors. Study observations and caveats: A later analysis linked a missense DCLRE1C variant to TCR beta V- and J-gene trimming. Across all donors, roughly uniform sequencing depth was an assumption of the presence/absence analyses. Earlier findings revealed that most TCR beta V segments proved productive either about 87% or about 30% of the time.

In the PCR, 60 Vbeta and 13 Jbeta primers were used. Sequencing was performed with immunoSEQ multiplex PCR; in TCRdb, only in-frame clones are kept and a portion is missing. The data show about 69,000 clones, around 74% seen once. With regard to this clone: The target antigen is unknown.

The CDR3 loop spans 12 amino acids. Per germline, CDR1 KGHSH and CDR2 LQKENI. The V end lost 2 bases, the J end lost 8 bases, and 6 bases lay between the germline ends. This rearrangement joins TRBV18 to TRBJ1-4; D may be TRBD1 (5 bases). Sequenced material: PBMCs. The clonotype was recovered from a woman aged 60-75 years in good health and CMV-seropositive. The CDR3 nucleotides are TGTGCCAGCTCACCAGCAGGGGAAAAACTGTTTTTT. Its protein is CASSPAGEKLFF.